The 26 T cell receptor beta chains given below trace back to one sample, sequenced in a study of OX40 agonist ivuxolimab in advanced cancers. Clones were sequenced by immunoSEQ multiplex PCR, and TCRdb holds only the in-frame ones, with some missing. This table holds 55,000 to 85,000 clones, 86% found once. Specimen: CD4+ or CD8+ T cells sorted from blood, collected in a trial of the OX40 agonist ivuxolimab. All receptors derive from an adult with an advanced solid tumor such as melanoma, head and neck, liver or kidney cancer.

The chain links TRBV5-4 to TRBJ1-2; possibly TRBD1 for D (6 bases). The CDR3 is 14 residues long. CDR1 is SGHNT and CDR2 is YYREEE in the germline V gene (reference sequence). V was shortened by 4 bases and J by 3 bases, with 13 bases between the two germline ends. This CDR3 reads CASSPWGADYGYTF. The CDR3 DNA is TGTGCCAGCAGCCCCTGGGGGGCGGACTATGGCTACACCTTC.

This sequence joins TRBV5-4 and TRBJ2-2; 10 nucleotides line up with TRBD1. Germline assignment: CDR1 SGHNT and CDR2 YYREEE (reference sequence). The CDR3 runs 17 residues. Trimming at V came to 4 bases and at J to 5 bases, leaving 11 bases not matched to a gene. CDR3 nucleotides: TGTGCCAGCAGCCGCGGCACGACAGGGGGCAGGACCGGGGAGCTGTTTTTT. Its translation is CASSRGTTGGRTGELFF.

This clone was detected only once. J is TRBJ1-2 and V is TRBV5-1; unclear D gene. The CDR3 is 14 amino acids. Trimming removed 4 bases at V and 3 bases at J, with 13 bases between. From germline, CDR1 is SGHRS and CDR2 YFSETQ. CDR3 in amino acids: CASSPTSTDYGYTF. Written as DNA, the CDR3 is TGCGCCAGCAGCCCGACTAGTACAGACTATGGCTACACCTTC.

The sample holds a few counts of this clone. This chain uses TRBV7-7 with TRBJ2-2; D remains ambiguous. Trimming removed 2 bases from V and 6 bases from J, with 10 bases in between. The CDR3 sequence is 14 residues long. The germline V gene encodes CDR1 SSHAT and CDR2 FNYEAQ (reference sequence). The CDR3 DNA reads TGTGCCAGCAGCTTACAGGTTACTGCCGGGGAGCTGTTTTTT. This codes for CASSLQVTAGELFF.

The chain combines TRBV30 with TRBJ2-5; 15 bases are a match to TRBD2. Germline trimming cut 1 base from V and 5 bases from J; bases unmatched to any gene: 2. Looked up from germline, CDR1 is GTSNPN and CDR2 is SVGIG (reference sequence). The CDR3 has 15 amino acids. The CDR3 here is CAWSAGLAGGETQYF. For the CDR3, the DNA is TGTGCCTGGAGTGCCGGACTAGCGGGGGGGGAGACCCAGTACTTC.

This rearrangement joins TRBV21-1 to TRBJ1-5; whether TRBD1, the table's D call, matches the DNA was not checked. TRBV21-1 counts as a pseudogene. The CDR3 totals 15 residues. The CDR3 here is CASSKVWQGHQPQHF. For the CDR3, the DNA is TGTGCCAGCAGCAAAGTCTGGCAGGGGCATCAGCCCCAGCATTTT.

CDR3 nucleotides: TGTGCCAGCAGCTTGTATGGGGGGCAGGACACTGAAGCTTTCTTT. It translates to CASSLYGGQDTEAFF. The V call is TRBV5-5, the J call TRBJ1-1, with D possibly being TRBD1 (6 bases). The CDR3 is made up of 15 amino acids. Deletions cut 1 base from V and 3 bases from J, with 13 bases between. CDR1 is SGHKS, CDR2 YYEKEE, per germline (reference sequence).

The chain links TRBV5-1 to TRBJ2-1; 8 nucleotides match TRBD2. V lost 3 bases, J lost 7 bases, and 3 bases stayed unmatched. Germline values: CDR1 SGHRS, CDR2 YFSETQ. The CDR3 loop spans 13 amino acids. The DNA for the CDR3 is TGCGCCAGCAGCTACGGGGGGGAGAATGAGCAGTTCTTC. Protein product: CASSYGGENEQFF.

The chain combines TRBV6-6 with TRBJ2-5; 12 bases are shared with TRBD2. V shed 6 bases, J shed 5 bases, and the junction held 10 bases outside the gene matches. Germline V gene lookup returns CDR1 MNHNY and CDR2 SVGAGI (reference sequence). The CDR3 consists of 16 residues. CDR3 in amino acids: CASRQTSGGKSETQYF. The CDR3 coding sequence is TGTGCCAGCAGACAAACTAGCGGGGGGAAAAGTGAGACCCAGTACTTC.

Ten or more counts support this clone. The chain employs TRBV19 and TRBJ1-1, with D possibly being TRBD1 (5 bases). There are 15 residues in the CDR3. V was clipped by 3 bases and J by 3 bases, with 14 bases between them. The V gene's germline CDR1 is LNHDA and CDR2 SQIVND (reference sequence). CDR3 amino acids: CASSIRRLGDTEAFF. Here the CDR3 DNA reads TGTGCCAGTAGTATTCGTAGATTGGGGGACACTGAAGCTTTCTTT.

This clone was detected only once. The rearrangement uses TRBV18 and TRBJ1-1; maybe TRBD1 (5 bases). The CDR3 spans 14 residues. V was pared by 6 bases and J by 4 bases, with 15 bases between. From germline, CDR1 is KGHSH and CDR2 LQKENI. CDR3 sequence (DNA): TGTGCCAGCTCCCCTAATGGTGGGGGCACTGAAGCTTTCTTT. It codes for CASSPNGGGTEAFF.

The V call is TRBV7-9, the J call TRBJ1-1; 7 bases fit TRBD1. CDR1 SEHNR and CDR2 FQNEAQ come from the germline V gene (reference sequence). The CDR3 contains 17 residues. The V segment lost 4 bases and the J segment 3 bases; nucleotides outside the gene matches: 14. CDR3 residues: CASSSLGGRQGDTEAFF. The DNA of the CDR3 is TGTGCCAGCAGCTCCCTCGGGGGAAGGCAGGGGGACACTGAAGCTTTCTTT.

This clone was seen just once. The rearrangement joins TRBV5-4 to TRBJ2-2; D is perhaps TRBD1 or TRBD2 (6 bases each). The length of the CDR3 is 15 residues. With 4 bases removed from V and 6 bases from J, the gap between germline ends came to 16 bases. Germline V lookup: CDR1 SGHNT, CDR2 YYREEE (reference sequence). In DNA, the CDR3 is TGTGCCAGCAGCGGTGCCGGAGGGGGTGCCGGGGAGCTGTTTTTT. Protein sequence: CASSGAGGGAGELFF. The variable domain in full, completed from reference TRBV5-4 and TRBJ2-2, reads ETGVTQSPTHLIKTRGQQVTLRCSSQSGHNTVSWYQQALGQGPQFIFQYYREEENGRGNFPPRFSGLQFPNYSSELNVNALELDDSALYLCASSGAGGGAGELFFGEGSRLTVL.

The chain is built from TRBV27 and TRBJ1-3, with D possibly being TRBD1 (5 bases). The V end lost 0 bases, the J end lost 2 bases, and 14 bases lay between the germline ends. The CDR3 length is 17 residues. Germline lookup yields CDR1 MNHEY and CDR2 SMNVEV (reference sequence). As DNA, the CDR3 is TGTGCCAGCAGTTTATCGGGGCGGGGATTCCCTGGAAACACCATATATTTT. Its translation: CASSLSGRGFPGNTIYF.

The J gene is TRBJ2-1, the V gene TRBV4-2; tentatively, D is TRBD2 (7 bases). The CDR3 has 14 amino acids. Germline V lookup: CDR1 LGHNA, CDR2 YNFKEQ. Deletions cut 0 bases from V and 7 bases from J, with 10 bases between. The CDR3 DNA sequence: TGTGCCAGCAGCCAAGAGGGGGGGGCGAATGAGCAGTTCTTC. Translating it yields CASSQEGGANEQFF.

The chain joins TRBV11-2 to TRBJ1-6; the D is unclear. The CDR3 covers 15 residues. Germline CDR1 reads SGHAT; CDR2 reads FQNNGV. V gave up 1 base and J gave up 1 base, with 5 bases separating them. The CDR3 bases are TGTGCCAGCAGCTTAGCAGTTTCCTATAATTCACCCCTCCACTTT. Protein: CASSLAVSYNSPLHF. Complete variable domain (other parts from reference TRBV11-2 and TRBJ1-6): EAGVAQSPRYKIIEKRQSVAFWCNPISGHATLYWYQQILGQGPKLLIQFQNNGVVDDSQLPKDRFSAERLKGVDSTLKIQPAKLEDSAVYLCASSLAVSYNSPLHFGNGTRLTVT.

The chain carries TRBV2 and TRBJ2-7; D is possibly TRBD1 or TRBD2 (5 bases each). Trimming took 7 bases from V and 7 from J, leaving 14 bases between them. From germline, CDR1 is SNHLY and CDR2 FYNNEI. The CDR3 is 12 residues long. As DNA, the CDR3 is TGTGCCAGCACTAGAGGGGCTGAAGAGCAGTACTTC. Translated, it gives CASTRGAEEQYF.

The chain couples TRBV4-1 to TRBJ1-5, with D uncertain. From germline, CDR1 is MGHRA and CDR2 YSYEKL. This CDR3 region has 13 residues. Trimming left V 4 bases short and J 0 bases short, with 4 bases between. This chain's CDR3 is CASSRTSNQPQHF. CDR3 in DNA: TGCGCCAGCAGCCGTACTAGCAATCAGCCCCAGCATTTT.

This sequence joins TRBV2 and TRBJ1-5; possible D gene TRBD1, 5 bases. The ends were cut back, 5 bases at V and 10 bases at J, with 9 bases in the middle. The V gene's germline CDR1 is SNHLY and CDR2 FYNNEI. CDR3 length equals 11 residues. The CDR3 DNA reads TGTGCCAGCAGTAAGGGACGTCCCCAGCATTTT. Amino acids: CASSKGRPQHF.

The chain recombines TRBV4-2 with TRBJ1-2; TRBD1 matches 12 bases. V lost 1 base to trimming and J lost 6 bases; unmatched junction nucleotides: 6. Per the germline V gene, CDR1 is LGHNA and CDR2 is YNFKEQ. The CDR3 consists of 16 residues. The CDR3 coding sequence is TGTGCCAGCAGCCAAGGTGGGACAGGGGGCATTCATGGCTACACCTTC. This encodes CASSQGGTGGIHGYTF.

The chain is built from TRBV6-5 and TRBJ2-5; D is perhaps TRBD1 or TRBD2 (6 bases each). Germline values: CDR1 MNHEY, CDR2 SVGAGI. The CDR3 is 14 residues long. With 2 bases removed from V and 5 bases from J, the gap between germline ends came to 12 bases. CDR3: CASSYDSGAETQYF. The CDR3, as DNA: TGTGCCAGCAGTTACGATTCGGGGGCGGAGACCCAGTACTTC.

This rearrangement joins TRBV7-9 to TRBJ1-1; D unclear. Trimming pared 2 bases from V and 4 bases from J, leaving 5 bases between. This CDR3 is 12 amino acids long. Per germline, CDR1 SEHNR and CDR2 FQNEAQ (reference sequence). Written as DNA, the CDR3 is TGTGCCAGCAGCTTATACGTCACTGAAGCTTTCTTT. Its protein is CASSLYVTEAFF.

The chain joins TRBV5-4 to TRBJ1-2; D may be TRBD1 (5 bases). From germline, CDR1 is SGHNT and CDR2 YYREEE (reference sequence). V was cut by 1 base and J by 4 bases, with 11 bases left in between. The CDR3 extends over 14 amino acids. CDR3 residues: CASSLSGITYGYTF. The CDR3 bases are TGTGCCAGCAGCTTGTCAGGGATCACCTATGGCTACACCTTC.

The chain combines TRBV5-3 with TRBJ1-2; no firm D call. TRBV5-3 is designated an ORF whose function remains uncertain. The ends were cut back, 8 bases at V and 4 bases at J, with 15 bases in the middle. This CDR3 has 13 residues. In DNA, the CDR3 is TGTGCCAGCAGCCCTCATCAAGGCTATGGCTACACCTTC. It translates to CASSPHQGYGYTF.

The chain carries TRBV29-1 and TRBJ2-3, with D possibly being TRBD1 or TRBD2 (5 bases each). CDR1 is SQVTM, CDR2 ANQGSEA, per germline. With 7 bases removed from V and 0 bases from J, the gap between germline ends came to 8 bases. The CDR3 sequence is 12 residues long. The CDR3 nucleotides read TGCAGCGGGGGACGGAGCACAGATACGCAGTATTTT. Translation gives CSGGRSTDTQYF.

The rearrangement uses TRBV7-2 and TRBJ2-5; D may be TRBD1 (6 bases). This CDR3 spans 12 amino acids. V lost 5 bases and J lost 10, with 14 bases in between. Germline V gene data show CDR1 as SGHTA and CDR2 as FQGNSA. The CDR3 DNA reads as TGTGCCAGCAGCCCGCCTAGGGGGATCCAGTACTTC. Protein: CASSPPRGIQYF.